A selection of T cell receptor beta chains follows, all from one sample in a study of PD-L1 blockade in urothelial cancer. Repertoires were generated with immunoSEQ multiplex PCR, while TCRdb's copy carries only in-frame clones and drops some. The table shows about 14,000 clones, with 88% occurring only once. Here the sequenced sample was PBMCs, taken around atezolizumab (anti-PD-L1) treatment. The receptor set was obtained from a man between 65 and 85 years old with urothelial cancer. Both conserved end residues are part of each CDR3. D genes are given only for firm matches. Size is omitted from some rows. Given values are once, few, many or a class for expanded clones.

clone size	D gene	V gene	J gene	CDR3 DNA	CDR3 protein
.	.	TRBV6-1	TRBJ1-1	TGTGCCAGCAGTGAAATAGTTACTATGGGGGGTAGTAACACTGAAGCTTTCTTT	CASSEIVTMGGSNTEAFF
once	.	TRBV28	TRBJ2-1	TGTGCCAGCAGTGAGGAGAAATACAATGAGCAGTTCTTC	CASSEEKYNEQFF
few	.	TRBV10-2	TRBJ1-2	TGCGCCAGCAGTTACAGGGCTGAAGGTAAAGGCTACACCTTC	CASSYRAEGKGYTF
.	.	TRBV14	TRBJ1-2	TGTGCCAGCAGCCAGATTATGGACGGGGTAGGAGGCTACACCTTC	CASSQIMDGVGGYTF
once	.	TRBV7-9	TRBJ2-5	TGTGCCAGCAGCCGCCGGGACTACCAAGAGACCCAGTACTTC	CASSRRDYQETQYF
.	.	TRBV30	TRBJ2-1	TGTGCCTGGAGTACTACCCGTAATGAGCAGTTCTTC	CAWSTTRNEQFF
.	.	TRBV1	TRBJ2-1	TGCACCAGCAGCCAAGACGGACTAGCGGACCACAATGAGCAGTTCTTC	CTSSQDGLADHNEQFF
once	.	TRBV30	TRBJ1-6	TGCGCCTGGAGGGGGGGGGCCTATAATTCACCCCTCCACTTT	CAWRGGAYNSPLHF
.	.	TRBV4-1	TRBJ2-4	TGCGCCAGCAGCCAAGATATTATCGGGGATCTTGGCAAAAACATTCAGTACTTC	CASSQDIIGDLGKNIQYF
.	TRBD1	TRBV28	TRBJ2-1	TGTGCCAGCAGTTTCGGGGACAGGGTCTACAATGAGCAGTTCTTC	CASSFGDRVYNEQFF
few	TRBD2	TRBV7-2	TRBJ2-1	TGTGCCAGCATGGGGACTAGCGGCTACAATGAGCAGTTCTTC	CASMGTSGYNEQFF
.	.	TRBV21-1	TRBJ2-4	TGTGCCAGCAGCAAAGTGTCCGGAGAAAACCTAGCCAAAAACATTCAGTACTTC	CASSKVSGENLAKNIQYF
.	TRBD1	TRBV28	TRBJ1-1	TGTGCCAGCAGCCTGACAGGGGTGTATGGAGCTTTCTTT	CASSLTGVYGAFF
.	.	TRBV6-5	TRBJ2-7	TGTGCCAGCAGTTACTCCCCAGGTACCGAGCAGTACTTC	CASSYSPGTEQYF
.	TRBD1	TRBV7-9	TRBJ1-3	TGTGCCATAGGGACAGGCACGTACTCTGGAAACACCATATATTTT	CAIGTGTYSGNTIYF
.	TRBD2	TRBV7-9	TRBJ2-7	TGTGCCAGCAGCTTATCCGGGACTAGCGCTTACGAGCAGTACTTC	CASSLSGTSAYEQYF